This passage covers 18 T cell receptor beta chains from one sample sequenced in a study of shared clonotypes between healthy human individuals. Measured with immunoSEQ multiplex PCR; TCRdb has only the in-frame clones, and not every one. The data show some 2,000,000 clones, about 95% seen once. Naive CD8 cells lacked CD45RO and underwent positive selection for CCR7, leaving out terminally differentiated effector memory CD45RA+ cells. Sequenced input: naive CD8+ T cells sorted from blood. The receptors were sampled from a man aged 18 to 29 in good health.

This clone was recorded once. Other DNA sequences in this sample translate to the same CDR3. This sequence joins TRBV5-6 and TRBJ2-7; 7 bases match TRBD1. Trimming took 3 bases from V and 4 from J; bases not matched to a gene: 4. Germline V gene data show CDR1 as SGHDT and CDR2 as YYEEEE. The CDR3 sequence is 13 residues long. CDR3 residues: CASSWQTGYEQYF. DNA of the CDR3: TGTGCCAGCAGCTGGCAGACAGGGTACGAGCAGTACTTC.

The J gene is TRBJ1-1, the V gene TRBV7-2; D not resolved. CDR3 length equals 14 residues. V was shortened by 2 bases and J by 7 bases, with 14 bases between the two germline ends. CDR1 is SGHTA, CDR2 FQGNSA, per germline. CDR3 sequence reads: CASSLRASGYEAFF. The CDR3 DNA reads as TGTGCCAGCAGCTTACGGGCCAGCGGTTATGAAGCTTTCTTT.

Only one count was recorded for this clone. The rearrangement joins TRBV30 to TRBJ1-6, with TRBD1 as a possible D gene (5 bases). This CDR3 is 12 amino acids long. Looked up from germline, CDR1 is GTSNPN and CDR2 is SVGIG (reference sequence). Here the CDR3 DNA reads TGTGCGATACAGGCCAGGAATTCACCCCTCCACTTT. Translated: CAIQARNSPLHF.

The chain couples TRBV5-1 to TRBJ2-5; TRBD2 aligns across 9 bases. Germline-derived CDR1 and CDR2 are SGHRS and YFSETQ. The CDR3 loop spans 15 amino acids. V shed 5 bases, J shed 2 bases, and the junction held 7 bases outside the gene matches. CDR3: CASSRLAGTQETQYF. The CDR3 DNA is TGCGCCAGCAGTAGGCTAGCGGGGACGCAAGAGACCCAGTACTTC.

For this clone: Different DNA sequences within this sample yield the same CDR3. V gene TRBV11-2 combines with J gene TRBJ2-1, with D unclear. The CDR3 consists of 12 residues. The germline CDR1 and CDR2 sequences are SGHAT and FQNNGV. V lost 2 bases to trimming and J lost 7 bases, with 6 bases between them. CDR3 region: CASSLTGNEQFF. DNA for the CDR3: TGTGCCAGCAGCTTAACTGGGAATGAGCAGTTCTTC.

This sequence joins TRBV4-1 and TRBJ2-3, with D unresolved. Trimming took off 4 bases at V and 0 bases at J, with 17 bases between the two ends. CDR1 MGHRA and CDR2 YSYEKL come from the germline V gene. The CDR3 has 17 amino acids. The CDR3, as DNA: TGCGCCAGCAGCCTAAATGCAGGACGAACTAGCACAGATACGCAGTATTTT. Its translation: CASSLNAGRTSTDTQYF.

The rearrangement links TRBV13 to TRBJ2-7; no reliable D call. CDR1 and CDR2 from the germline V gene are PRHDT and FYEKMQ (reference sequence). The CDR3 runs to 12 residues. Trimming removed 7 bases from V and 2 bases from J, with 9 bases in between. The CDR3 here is CASTTQAYEQYF. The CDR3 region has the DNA TGTGCCAGCACCACCCAGGCCTACGAGCAGTACTTC.

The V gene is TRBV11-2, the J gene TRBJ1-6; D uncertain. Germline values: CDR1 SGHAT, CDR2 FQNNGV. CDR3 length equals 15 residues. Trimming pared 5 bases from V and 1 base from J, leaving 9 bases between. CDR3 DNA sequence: TGTGCCAGCAGCCCCGGGTGGTCCTATAATTCACCCCTCCACTTT. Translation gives CASSPGWSYNSPLHF.

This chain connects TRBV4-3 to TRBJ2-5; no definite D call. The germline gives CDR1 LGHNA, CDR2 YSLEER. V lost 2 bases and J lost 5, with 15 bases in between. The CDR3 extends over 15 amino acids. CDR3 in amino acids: CASSQLLGPRETQYF. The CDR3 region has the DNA TGCGCCAGCAGCCAACTGCTCGGGCCAAGGGAGACCCAGTACTTC.

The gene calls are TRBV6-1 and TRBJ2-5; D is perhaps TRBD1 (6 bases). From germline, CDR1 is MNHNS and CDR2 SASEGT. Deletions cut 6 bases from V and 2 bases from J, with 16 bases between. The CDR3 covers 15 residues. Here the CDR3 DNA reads TGTGCCAGCAGAAATACTCACAGGGATCAAGAGACCCAGTACTTC. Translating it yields CASRNTHRDQETQYF.

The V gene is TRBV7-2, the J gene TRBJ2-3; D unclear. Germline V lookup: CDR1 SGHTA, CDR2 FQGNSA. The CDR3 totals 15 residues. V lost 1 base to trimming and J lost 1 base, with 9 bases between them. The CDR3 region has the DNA TGTGCCAGCAGCTTAGGACGGAGTCGCACAGATACGCAGTATTTT. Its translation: CASSLGRSRTDTQYF.

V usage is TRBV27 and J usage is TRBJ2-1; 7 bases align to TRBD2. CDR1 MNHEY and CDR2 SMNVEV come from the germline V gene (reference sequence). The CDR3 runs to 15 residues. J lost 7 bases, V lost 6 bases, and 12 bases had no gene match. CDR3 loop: CASREVAGESNEQFF. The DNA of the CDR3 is TGTGCCAGCAGGGAAGTTGCGGGGGAATCAAATGAGCAGTTCTTC.

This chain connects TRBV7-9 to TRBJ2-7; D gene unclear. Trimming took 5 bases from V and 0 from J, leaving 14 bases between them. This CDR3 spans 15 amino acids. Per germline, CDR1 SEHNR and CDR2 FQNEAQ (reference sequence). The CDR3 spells CASSPYLGSSYEQYF. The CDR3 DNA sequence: TGTGCCAGCAGCCCATACCTAGGATCCTCCTACGAGCAGTACTTC.

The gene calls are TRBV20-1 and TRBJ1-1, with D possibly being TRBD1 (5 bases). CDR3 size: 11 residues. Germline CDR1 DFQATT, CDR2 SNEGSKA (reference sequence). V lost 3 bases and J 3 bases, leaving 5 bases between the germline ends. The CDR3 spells CSARGDTEAFF. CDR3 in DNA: TGCAGTGCTAGGGGGGACACTGAAGCTTTCTTT.

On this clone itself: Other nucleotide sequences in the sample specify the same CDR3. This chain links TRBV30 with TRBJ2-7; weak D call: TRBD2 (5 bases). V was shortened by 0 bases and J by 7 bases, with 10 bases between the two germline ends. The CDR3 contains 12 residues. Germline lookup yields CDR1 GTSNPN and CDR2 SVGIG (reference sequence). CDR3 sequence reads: CAWSVSGVEQYF. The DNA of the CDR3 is TGTGCCTGGAGTGTATCCGGGGTAGAGCAGTACTTC. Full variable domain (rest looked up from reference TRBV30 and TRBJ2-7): SQTIHQWPATLVQPVGSPLSLECTVEGTSNPNLYWYRQAAGRGLQLLFYSVGIGQISSEVPQNLSASRPQDRQFILSSKKLLLSDSGFYLCAWSVSGVEQYFGPGTRLTVT.

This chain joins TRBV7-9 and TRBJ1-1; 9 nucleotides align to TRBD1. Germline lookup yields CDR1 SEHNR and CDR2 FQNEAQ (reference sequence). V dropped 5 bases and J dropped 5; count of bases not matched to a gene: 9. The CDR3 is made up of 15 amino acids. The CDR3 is CASSEHRGRGTEAFF. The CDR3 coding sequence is TGTGCCAGCAGCGAACACAGGGGGCGCGGGACTGAAGCTTTCTTT.

The DNA for the CDR3 is TGTGCCAGCAGCTTAGAGGGCAGGGGACATGAGCAGTTCTTC. As protein: CASSLEGRGHEQFF. V is TRBV13 and J is TRBJ2-1; perhaps TRBD1 as D (6 bases). The CDR3 is 14 residues long. V gave up 1 base and J gave up 8 bases, with 12 bases separating them. Germline-derived CDR1 and CDR2 are PRHDT and FYEKMQ (reference sequence).

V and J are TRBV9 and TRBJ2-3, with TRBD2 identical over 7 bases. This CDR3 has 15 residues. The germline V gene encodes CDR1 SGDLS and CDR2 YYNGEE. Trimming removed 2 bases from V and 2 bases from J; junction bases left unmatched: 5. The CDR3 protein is CASSVGGGYTDTQYF. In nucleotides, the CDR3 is TGTGCCAGCAGCGTTGGGGGAGGGTACACAGATACGCAGTATTTT. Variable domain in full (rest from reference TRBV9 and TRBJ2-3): DSGVTQTPKHLITATGQRVTLRCSPRSGDLSVYWYQQSLDQGLQFLIQYYNGEERAKGNILERFSAQQFPDLHSELNLSSLELGDSALYFCASSVGGGYTDTQYFGPGTRLTVL.